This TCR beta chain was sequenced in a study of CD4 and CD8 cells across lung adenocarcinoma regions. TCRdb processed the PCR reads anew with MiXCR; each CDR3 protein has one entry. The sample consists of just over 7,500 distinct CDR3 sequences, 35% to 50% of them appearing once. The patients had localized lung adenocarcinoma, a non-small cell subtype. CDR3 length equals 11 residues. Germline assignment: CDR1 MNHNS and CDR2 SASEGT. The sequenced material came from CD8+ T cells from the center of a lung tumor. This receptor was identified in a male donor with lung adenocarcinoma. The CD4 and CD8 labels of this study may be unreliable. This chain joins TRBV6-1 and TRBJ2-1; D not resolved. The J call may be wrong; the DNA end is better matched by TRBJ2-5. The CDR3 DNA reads TGTGCCAGCAGCAGTCCGGGGACCCAGTACTTC. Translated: CASSSPGTQYF.